This T cell receptor (beta chain) originates from a study of OX40 agonist ivuxolimab in advanced cancers. Study overall: The drug used for patients, ivuxolimab, was an agonistic anti-OX40 (CD134) antibody.

With respect to this clone: Its antigen is currently unknown.

Method: immunoSEQ multiplex PCR; TCRdb's copy keeps in-frame clones and lacks some. In the table there are more than 70,000 clones, 92% of which are singletons. Broader study findings: The CD4+ and CD8+ T cells in the blood had expanded clonally by week 6 at 0.1 to 3.0 mg/kg. In the 0.1-3.0 mg/kg groups, partial responders showed among the lowest expansion.

Sampled blood was obtained at baseline, cycle 4 day 1, and cycle 7 day 1. Trimming took off 0 bases at V and 8 bases at J, with 14 bases between the two ends. The CDR3 runs 15 residues. The germline V gene has CDR1 MNHNS and CDR2 SASEGT. The receptor was derived from an adult with an advanced solid tumor such as melanoma, head and neck, liver or kidney cancer. This specimen consisted of CD4+ or CD8+ T cells sorted from blood, obtained in a trial of the OX40 agonist ivuxolimab. This chain uses TRBV6-1 with TRBJ2-1; no firm D call. CDR3 nucleotide sequence: TGTGCCAGCAGTGAAGCAAACGGGCCGGGTTATGAGCAGTTCTTC. It yields the protein CASSEANGPGYEQFF.